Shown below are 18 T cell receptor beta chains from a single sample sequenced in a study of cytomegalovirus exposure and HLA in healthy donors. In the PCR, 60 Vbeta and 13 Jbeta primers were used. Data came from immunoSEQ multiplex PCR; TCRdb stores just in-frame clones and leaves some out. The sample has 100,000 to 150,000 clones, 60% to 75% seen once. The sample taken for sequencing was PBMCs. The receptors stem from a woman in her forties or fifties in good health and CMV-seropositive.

CDR3 protein: CASSYGRDAYEQYF. CDR3 sequence (DNA): TGTGCCAGCAGTTACGGGAGGGACGCCTACGAGCAGTACTTC. The rearrangement uses TRBV6-5 and TRBJ2-7; 7 bases line up with TRBD2. This CDR3 contains 14 residues. The germline V gene encodes CDR1 MNHEY and CDR2 SVGAGI. V was pared by 2 bases and J by 2 bases, with 3 bases of the junction left unmatched.

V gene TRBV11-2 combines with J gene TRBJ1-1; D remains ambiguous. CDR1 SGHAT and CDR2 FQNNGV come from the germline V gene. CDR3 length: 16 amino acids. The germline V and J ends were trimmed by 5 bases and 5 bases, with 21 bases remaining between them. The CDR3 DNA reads TGTGCCAGCAGCCGCTCTCGCCTTGGGGAGGGTACTGAAGCTTTCTTT. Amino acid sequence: CASSRSRLGEGTEAFF.

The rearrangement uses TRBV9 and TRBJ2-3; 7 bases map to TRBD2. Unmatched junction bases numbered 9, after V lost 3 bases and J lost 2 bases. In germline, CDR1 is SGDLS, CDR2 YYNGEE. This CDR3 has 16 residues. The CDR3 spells CASSARLAAYTDTQYF. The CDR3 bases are TGTGCCAGCAGCGCCCGACTAGCAGCTTACACAGATACGCAGTATTTT.

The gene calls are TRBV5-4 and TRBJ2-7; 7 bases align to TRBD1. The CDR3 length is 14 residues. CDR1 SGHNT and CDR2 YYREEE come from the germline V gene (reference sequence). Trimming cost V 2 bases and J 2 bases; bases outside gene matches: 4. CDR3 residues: CASSLRGQPYEQYF. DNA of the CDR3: TGTGCCAGCAGCTTAAGGGGACAGCCCTACGAGCAGTACTTC.

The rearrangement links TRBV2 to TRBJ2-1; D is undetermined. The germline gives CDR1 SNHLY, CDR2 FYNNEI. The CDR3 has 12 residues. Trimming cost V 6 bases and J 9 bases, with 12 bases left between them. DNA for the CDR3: TGTGCCAGCAGCCGAGGATCCGGTGAGCAGTTCTTC. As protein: CASSRGSGEQFF.

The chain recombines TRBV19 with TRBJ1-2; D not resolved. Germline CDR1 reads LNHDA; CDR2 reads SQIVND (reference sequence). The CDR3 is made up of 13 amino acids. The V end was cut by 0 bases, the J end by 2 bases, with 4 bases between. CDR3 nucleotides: TGTGCCAGTAGTATAGAAGCGAACTATGGCTACACCTTC. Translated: CASSIEANYGYTF. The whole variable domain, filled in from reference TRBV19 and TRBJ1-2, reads DGGITQSPKYLFRKEGQNVTLSCEQNLNHDAMYWYRQDPGQGLRLIYYSQIVNDFQKGDIAEGYSVSREKKESFPLTVTSAQKNPTAFYLCASSIEANYGYTFGSGTRLTVV.

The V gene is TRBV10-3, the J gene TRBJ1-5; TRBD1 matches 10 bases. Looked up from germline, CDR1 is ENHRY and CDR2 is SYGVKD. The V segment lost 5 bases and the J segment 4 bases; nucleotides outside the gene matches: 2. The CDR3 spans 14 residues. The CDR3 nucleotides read TGTGCCATCAGTCCGGGACAGGGGAATCAGCCCCAGCATTTT. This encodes CAISPGQGNQPQHF.

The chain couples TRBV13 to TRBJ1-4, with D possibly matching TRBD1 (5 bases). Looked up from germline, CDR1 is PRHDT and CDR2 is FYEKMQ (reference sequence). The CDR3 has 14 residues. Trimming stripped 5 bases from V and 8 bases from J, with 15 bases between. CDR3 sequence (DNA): TGTGCCAGCAGCCCCCCGCAGGGCGAGGAAAAACTGTTTTTT. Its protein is CASSPPQGEEKLFF.

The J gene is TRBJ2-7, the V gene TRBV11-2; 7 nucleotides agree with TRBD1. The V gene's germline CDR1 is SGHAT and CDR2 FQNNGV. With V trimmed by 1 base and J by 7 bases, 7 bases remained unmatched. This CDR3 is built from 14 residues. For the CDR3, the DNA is TGTGCCAGCAGCTTAGTCCTACAGGGGTTTGAGCAGTACTTC. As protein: CASSLVLQGFEQYF.

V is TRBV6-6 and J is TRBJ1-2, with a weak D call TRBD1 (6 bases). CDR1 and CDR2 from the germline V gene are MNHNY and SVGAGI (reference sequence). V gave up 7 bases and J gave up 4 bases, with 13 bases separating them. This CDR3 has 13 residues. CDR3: CASTPGHPYGYTF. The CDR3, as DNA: TGTGCCAGCACCCCGGGACACCCCTATGGCTACACCTTC.

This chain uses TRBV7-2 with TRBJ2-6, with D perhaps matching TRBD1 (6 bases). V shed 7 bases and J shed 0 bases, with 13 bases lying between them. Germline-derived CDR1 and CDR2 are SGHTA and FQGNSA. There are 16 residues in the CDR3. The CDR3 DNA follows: TGTGCCAGCACTAGACAGGCTTCCTCTGGGGCCAACGTCCTGACTTTC. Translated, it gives CASTRQASSGANVLTF.

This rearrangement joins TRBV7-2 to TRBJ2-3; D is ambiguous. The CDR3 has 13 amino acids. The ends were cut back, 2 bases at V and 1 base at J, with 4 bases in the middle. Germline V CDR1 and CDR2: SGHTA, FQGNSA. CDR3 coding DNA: TGTGCCAGCAGCTTATCGGGCACAGATACGCAGTATTTT. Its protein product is CASSLSGTDTQYF. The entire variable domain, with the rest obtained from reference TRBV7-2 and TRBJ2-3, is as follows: GAGVSQSPSNKVTEKGKDVELRCDPISGHTALYWYRQSLGQGLEFLIYFQGNSAPDKSGLPSDRFSAERTGGSVSTLTIQRTQQEDSAVYLCASSLSGTDTQYFGPGTRLTVL.

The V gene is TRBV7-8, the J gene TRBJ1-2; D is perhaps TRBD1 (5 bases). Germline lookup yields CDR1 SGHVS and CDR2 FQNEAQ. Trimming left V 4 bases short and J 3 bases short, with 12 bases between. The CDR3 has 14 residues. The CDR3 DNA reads TGTGCCAGCAGCTCCGGGGGATTTCACTATGGCTACACCTTC. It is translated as CASSSGGFHYGYTF.

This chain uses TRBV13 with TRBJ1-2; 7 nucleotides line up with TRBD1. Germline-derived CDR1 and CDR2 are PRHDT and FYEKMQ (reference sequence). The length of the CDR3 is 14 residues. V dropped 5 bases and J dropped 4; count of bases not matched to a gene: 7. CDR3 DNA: TGTGCCAGCAGCGTGGGACAGCTAATCTATGGCTACACCTTC. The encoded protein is CASSVGQLIYGYTF.

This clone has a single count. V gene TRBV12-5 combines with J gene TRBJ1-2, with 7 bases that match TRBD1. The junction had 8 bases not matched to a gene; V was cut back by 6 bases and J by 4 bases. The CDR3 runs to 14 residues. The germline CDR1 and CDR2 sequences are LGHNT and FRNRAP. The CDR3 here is CASGPDRAVYGYTF. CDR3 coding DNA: TGTGCTAGTGGCCCAGACAGGGCTGTCTATGGCTACACCTTC.

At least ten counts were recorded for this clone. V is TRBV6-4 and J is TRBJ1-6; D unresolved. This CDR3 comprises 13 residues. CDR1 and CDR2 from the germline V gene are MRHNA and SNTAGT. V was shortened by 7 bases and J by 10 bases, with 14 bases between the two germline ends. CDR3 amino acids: CASKESDGSPLHF. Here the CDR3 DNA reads TGTGCCAGCAAGGAGTCAGACGGCTCACCCCTCCACTTT.

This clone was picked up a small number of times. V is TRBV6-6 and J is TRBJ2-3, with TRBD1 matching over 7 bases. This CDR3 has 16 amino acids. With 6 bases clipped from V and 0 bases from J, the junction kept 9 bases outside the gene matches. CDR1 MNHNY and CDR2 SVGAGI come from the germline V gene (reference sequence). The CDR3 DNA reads TGTGCCAGCAGACACTACGCGGACAGGAGCACAGATACGCAGTATTTT. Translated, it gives CASRHYADRSTDTQYF.

CDR3 loop: CSVSSGSGANVLTF. As DNA, the CDR3 is TGCAGCGTTAGCAGCGGGTCAGGGGCCAACGTCCTGACTTTC. The V and J genes are TRBV29-1 and TRBJ2-6; the D gene is possibly TRBD2 (6 bases). CDR1 is SQVTM and CDR2 is ANQGSEA in the germline V gene. Trimming stripped 5 bases from V and 4 bases from J, with 12 bases between. The CDR3 sequence is 14 residues long.